The 10 T cell receptor beta chains presented below share a single source sample, sequenced in a study of cytomegalovirus exposure and HLA in healthy donors. The protocol was immunoSEQ multiplex PCR, while the TCRdb copy is restricted to in-frame clones and leaves out a portion. The sample includes a few hundred thousand clones, approximately 88% seen only once; the top ten take about 14%. Material: PBMCs. Receptors were obtained from a woman in her 30s in good health and CMV-seropositive.

V is TRBV10-3 and J is TRBJ2-1; tentative D call: TRBD2 (6 bases). Deletions cut 3 bases from V and 6 bases from J, with 12 bases between. Germline V gene sequence: CDR1 ENHRY, CDR2 SYGVKD. There are 14 residues in the CDR3. CDR3 residues: CAISDGGAGNEQFF. CDR3 coding DNA: TGTGCCATCAGTGATGGCGGGGCGGGCAATGAGCAGTTCTTC.

This chain uses TRBV7-3 with TRBJ2-5, with 9 bases fitting TRBD2. The CDR3 totals 15 residues. V shed 3 bases and J 4 bases; nucleotides not matched to a gene: 6. Germline CDR1 is SGHTA and CDR2 is FQGTGA. CDR3 amino acids: CASSFIAGEVETQYF. The CDR3 nucleotides read TGTGCCAGCAGCTTCATAGCGGGAGAGGTAGAGACCCAGTACTTC.

About this clone: Other DNA sequences in the same sample also yield this CDR3. This rearrangement joins TRBV30 to TRBJ1-2; no clear D gene. The V end lost 1 base, the J end lost 7 bases, and 7 bases lay between the germline ends. CDR3 length: 11 amino acids. CDR1 and CDR2 from the germline V gene are GTSNPN and SVGIG (reference sequence). CDR3 in amino acids: CAWSAPPGYTF. The DNA for the CDR3 is TGTGCCTGGAGTGCCCCCCCTGGCTACACCTTC. The variable domain in full, with the rest retrieved from reference TRBV30 and TRBJ1-2, is SQTIHQWPATLVQPVGSPLSLECTVEGTSNPNLYWYRQAAGRGLQLLFYSVGIGQISSEVPQNLSASRPQDRQFILSSKKLLLSDSGFYLCAWSAPPGYTFGSGTRLTVV.

Here the CDR3 DNA reads TGTGCCAGCAGCCCCACAGGGTCCACCGGGGAGCTGTTTTTT. Residues: CASSPTGSTGELFF. The chain joins TRBV9 to TRBJ2-2, with D tentatively TRBD1 (6 bases). This CDR3 spans 14 amino acids. CDR1 is SGDLS and CDR2 is YYNGEE in the germline V gene. V shed 4 bases and J shed 4 bases, with 11 bases lying between them. The full variable domain, in which reference TRBV9 and TRBJ2-2 provide the parts outside the CDR3, is DSGVTQTPKHLITATGQRVTLRCSPRSGDLSVYWYQQSLDQGLQFLIQYYNGEERAKGNILERFSAQQFPDLHSELNLSSLELGDSALYFCASSPTGSTGELFFGEGSRLTVL.

This clone was observed once. This chain joins TRBV30 and TRBJ2-1; TRBD2 aligns across 12 bases. Germline values: CDR1 GTSNPN, CDR2 SVGIG (reference sequence). The V gene end was trimmed by 5 bases and the J gene end by 4 bases; junction bases not matched to a gene: 0. This CDR3 contains 13 residues. Written as DNA, the CDR3 is TGTGCCTGGGGGACTAGCGGGTACAATGAGCAGTTCTTC. Protein sequence: CAWGTSGYNEQFF.

The chain combines TRBV28 with TRBJ1-5, with D possibly matching TRBD1 (6 bases). Deletions cut 7 bases from V and 6 bases from J, with 25 bases between. The CDR3 extends over 17 amino acids. CDR1 MDHEN and CDR2 SYDVKM come from the germline V gene. This CDR3 is CASTFLYRGPRGQPQHF. CDR3 in DNA: TGTGCCAGCACTTTTCTGTATCGGGGGCCGCGGGGTCAGCCCCAGCATTTT.

CDR3 sequence (DNA): TGTGCCAGCAGATCGGGACAAACCTATGGCTACACCTTC. It translates to CASRSGQTYGYTF. The rearrangement links TRBV6-6 to TRBJ1-2; weak D call: TRBD1 (6 bases). The CDR3 spans 13 residues. Germline V CDR1 and CDR2: MNHNY, SVGAGI (reference sequence). Trimming stripped 6 bases from V and 4 bases from J, with 12 bases between.

The sample holds a few counts of this clone. The chain carries TRBV6-1 and TRBJ2-3, with D tentatively TRBD1 (7 bases). The CDR3 loop spans 14 amino acids. Germline V gene sequence: CDR1 MNHNS, CDR2 SASEGT. Trimming shortened V by 6 bases and J by 2 bases, and 12 bases separated the two germline ends. The CDR3 region is CASSFRGATDTQYF. As DNA, the CDR3 is TGTGCCAGCAGCTTCAGGGGGGCCACAGATACGCAGTATTTT.

The chain links TRBV30 to TRBJ2-1, with D perhaps TRBD2 (6 bases). V was trimmed by 4 bases and J by 5 bases, leaving 27 bases between them. Germline V gene data show CDR1 as GTSNPN and CDR2 as SVGIG (reference sequence). The CDR3 consists of 18 residues. This chain's CDR3 is CAWTGGVAALLGDNEQFF. The CDR3 coding sequence is TGTGCCTGGACTGGTGGTGTAGCGGCCCTCTTGGGGGACAATGAGCAGTTCTTC.

This clone was picked up a small number of times. This rearrangement joins TRBV7-9 to TRBJ1-2, with 7 nucleotides matching TRBD1. In germline, CDR1 is SEHNR, CDR2 FQNEAQ (reference sequence). The CDR3 runs to 13 residues. J lost 5 bases, V lost 7 bases, and 7 bases had no gene match. CDR3 coding DNA: TGTGCCAGCACTCCAGGGGGTAATTATGGCTACACCTTC. Amino acid sequence: CASTPGGNYGYTF.